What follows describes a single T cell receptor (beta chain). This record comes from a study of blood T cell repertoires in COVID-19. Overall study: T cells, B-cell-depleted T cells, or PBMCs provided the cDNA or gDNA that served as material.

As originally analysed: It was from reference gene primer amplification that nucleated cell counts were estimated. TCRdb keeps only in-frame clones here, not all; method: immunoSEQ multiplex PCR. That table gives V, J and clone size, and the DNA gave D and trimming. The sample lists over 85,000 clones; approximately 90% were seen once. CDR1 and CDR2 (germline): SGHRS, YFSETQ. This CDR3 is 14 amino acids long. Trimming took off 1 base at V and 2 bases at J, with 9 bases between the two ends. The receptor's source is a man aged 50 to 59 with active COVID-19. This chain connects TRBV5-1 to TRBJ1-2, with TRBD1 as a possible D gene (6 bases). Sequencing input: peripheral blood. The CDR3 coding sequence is TGCGCCAGCAGCTTGCAGGACAGAAACTATGGCTACACCTTC. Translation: CASSLQDRNYGYTF.